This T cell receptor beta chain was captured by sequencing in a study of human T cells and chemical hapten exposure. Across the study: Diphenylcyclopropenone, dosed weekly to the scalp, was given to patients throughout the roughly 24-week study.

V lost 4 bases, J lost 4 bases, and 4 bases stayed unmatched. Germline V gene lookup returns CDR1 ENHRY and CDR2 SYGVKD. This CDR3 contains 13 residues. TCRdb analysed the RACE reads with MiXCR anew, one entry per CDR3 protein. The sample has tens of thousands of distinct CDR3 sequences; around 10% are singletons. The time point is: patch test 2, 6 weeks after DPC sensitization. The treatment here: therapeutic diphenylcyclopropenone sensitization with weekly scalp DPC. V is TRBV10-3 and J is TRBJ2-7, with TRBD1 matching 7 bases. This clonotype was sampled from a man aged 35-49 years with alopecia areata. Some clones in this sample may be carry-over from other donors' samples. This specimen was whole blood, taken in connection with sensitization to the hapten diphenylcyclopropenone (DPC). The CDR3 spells CAISVTGEYEQYV. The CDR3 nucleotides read TGTGCCATCAGTGTAACAGGGGAATACGAGCAGTACGTC.